These 21 T cell receptor beta chains share one sample of origin, sequenced in a study of T cell responses to AZD1222 COVID-19 vaccine. Data came from immunoSEQ multiplex PCR; TCRdb stores just in-frame clones and leaves some out. The data contain roughly 58,000 clones, more than 80% of them singletons. The sample consisted of peripheral blood, taken on day 0 of MenACWY control vaccination. The receptors here all came from an adult in good health.

The chain joins TRBV6-2 or TRBV6-3 to TRBJ1-1, with 7 bases matching TRBD1. The CDR3 runs to 14 residues. The V gene end was trimmed by 7 bases and the J gene end by 5 bases; junction bases not matched to a gene: 10. The germline CDR1 and CDR2 sequences are MNHEY and SVGEGT. The CDR3 sequence: CASTPVGQITEAFF. The CDR3 nucleotides are TGTGCCAGCACCCCGGTGGGACAGATAACTGAAGCTTTCTTT.

The rearrangement joins TRBV14 to TRBJ1-2, with D tentatively TRBD1 (5 bases). The CDR3 sequence is 10 residues long. Germline V CDR1 and CDR2: SGHDN, FVKESK. With 4 bases removed from V and 13 bases from J, the gap between germline ends came to 10 bases. In DNA form, the CDR3 reads TGTGCCAGCAGCCCCCCAGGGTCCACCTTC. It yields the protein CASSPPGSTF.

This chain joins TRBV19 and TRBJ1-5, with D perhaps TRBD1 (6 bases). The CDR3 is 15 residues long. The germline CDR1 and CDR2 sequences are LNHDA and SQIVND (reference sequence). The germline V and J ends were trimmed by 7 bases and 2 bases, with 15 bases remaining between them. In nucleotides, the CDR3 is TGTGCCAGTACCCAAGGGGGGGGTGGCAATCAGCCCCAGCATTTT. It is translated as CASTQGGGGNQPQHF.

V gene TRBV28 combines with J gene TRBJ2-6; D call uncertain. The CDR3 runs 12 residues. Germline loops: CDR1 MDHEN, CDR2 SYDVKM. V shed 8 bases and J shed 1 base, with 3 bases lying between them. In DNA, the CDR3 is TGTGCCAGCGGGTCTGGGGCCAACGTCCTGACTTTC. This codes for CASGSGANVLTF.

This clone appeared once. The chain recombines TRBV19 with TRBJ2-2; D gene unclear. CDR1 and CDR2 (germline): LNHDA, SQIVND (reference sequence). Trimming removed 5 bases at V and 0 bases at J, with 16 bases between. The CDR3 spans 17 residues. CDR3 in amino acids: CASSYRLRDPNTGELFF. DNA of the CDR3: TGTGCCAGTAGTTATAGACTGCGCGACCCGAACACCGGGGAGCTGTTTTTT.

The CDR3 region has the DNA TGTGCCATCAGTGAGTTAAGCGGGAGTATGTATGAGCAGTTCTTC. It yields the protein CAISELSGSMYEQFF. The J gene is TRBJ2-1, the V gene TRBV10-3; 8 bases align to TRBD2. V was clipped by 1 base and J by 8 bases; unmatched bases: 7. The V gene's germline CDR1 is ENHRY and CDR2 SYGVKD. The CDR3 runs 15 residues.

V gene TRBV6-1 combines with J gene TRBJ1-5, with no clear D. Trimming stripped 2 bases from V and 3 bases from J, with 11 bases between. Germline CDR1 is MNHNS and CDR2 is SASEGT. The CDR3 covers 15 residues. The CDR3 DNA sequence: TGTGCCAGCAGTGAAAGTCGGGGTTACAATCAGCCCCAGCATTTT. As protein: CASSESRGYNQPQHF.

The genes are TRBV30 and TRBJ1-3; a weak D match, TRBD1 (5 bases). The germline gives CDR1 GTSNPN, CDR2 SVGIG (reference sequence). This CDR3 is 15 amino acids long. V was cut by 1 base and J by 1 base, with 11 bases left in between. CDR3 in DNA: TGTGCCTGGAGTGACCCCGGGGGGTCTGGAAACACCATATATTTT. Protein product: CAWSDPGGSGNTIYF.

The J gene is TRBJ1-1, the V gene TRBV27; D not certain. Germline values: CDR1 MNHEY, CDR2 SMNVEV (reference sequence). V lost 6 bases and J 0 bases, leaving 11 bases between the germline ends. The CDR3 consists of 14 residues. The chain's CDR3 is CASSPGILNTEAFF. The CDR3 DNA is TGTGCCAGCAGCCCCGGGATTTTGAACACTGAAGCTTTCTTT.

This rearrangement joins TRBV2 to TRBJ1-2; 7 bases match TRBD1. J lost 6 bases, V lost 8 bases, and 9 bases had no gene match. The CDR3 is 13 residues long. Germline values: CDR1 SNHLY, CDR2 FYNNEI. The CDR3 coding sequence is TGTGCCAGCGCAGGGGGTTCCCGTGATGGCTACACCTTC. This sequence encodes CASAGGSRDGYTF.

The chain uses TRBV15 and TRBJ2-3, with TRBD2 matching over 7 bases. Germline-derived CDR1 and CDR2 are LNHNV and YYDKDF (reference sequence). The CDR3 length is 15 residues. The junction had 1 base not matched to a gene; V was cut back by 1 base and J by 0 bases. The CDR3 loop is CATSRVRESTDTQYF. In DNA form, the CDR3 reads TGTGCCACCAGCAGAGTGCGGGAGAGCACAGATACGCAGTATTTT. Supplemented by reference TRBV15 and TRBJ2-3, the full variable domain reads DAMVIQNPRYQVTQFGKPVTLSCSQTLNHNVMYWYQQKSSQAPKLLFHYYDKDFNNEADTPDNFQSRRPNTSFCFLDIRSPGLGDTAMYLCATSRVRESTDTQYFGPGTRLTVL.

The chain has TRBV3-1 (or the pseudogene TRBV3-2) and TRBJ1-1; unclear D gene. This CDR3 comprises 15 residues. Germline lookup yields CDR1 LGHDT and CDR2 YNNKEL (reference sequence). Trimming removed 0 bases at V and 4 bases at J, with 12 bases between. CDR3 sequence reads: CASSQDVGIGTEAFF. In nucleotides, the CDR3 is TGTGCCAGCAGCCAAGATGTTGGTATCGGCACTGAAGCTTTCTTT.

This clone was detected once. The chain carries TRBV6-1 and TRBJ1-5; D is unclear. Looked up from germline, CDR1 is MNHNS and CDR2 is SASEGT. The CDR3 has 14 residues. Trimming stripped 1 base from V and 7 bases from J, with 11 bases between. CDR3 protein: CASSEGYSPQPQHF. CDR3 bases: TGTGCCAGCAGTGAAGGGTATAGTCCCCAGCCCCAGCATTTT.

The chain has TRBV19 and TRBJ1-2, with 10 bases that match TRBD1. The CDR3 length is 14 residues. V lost 5 bases and J lost 5; bases outside the gene matches: 5. The germline V gene encodes CDR1 LNHDA and CDR2 SQIVND (reference sequence). Written as DNA, the CDR3 is TGTGCCAGTAGTCCGGACAGGGGGACGTATGGCTACACCTTC. Its translation: CASSPDRGTYGYTF.

This sequence joins TRBV29-1 and TRBJ2-7; the D is unclear. CDR1 and CDR2 (germline): SQVTM, ANQGSEA. The V end was cut by 2 bases, the J end by 2 bases, with 10 bases between. This CDR3 comprises 13 residues. The CDR3 here is CSVETFPAYEQYF. DNA for the CDR3: TGCAGCGTTGAAACCTTCCCAGCCTACGAGCAGTACTTC.

The chain carries TRBV19 and TRBJ1-5; D is uncertain. CDR1 and CDR2 (germline): LNHDA, SQIVND (reference sequence). Trimming removed 5 bases from V and 4 bases from J, with 9 bases in between. CDR3 length: 13 amino acids. In nucleotides, the CDR3 is TGTGCCAGTAGTCCACAGATTAATCAGCCCCAGCATTTT. This sequence encodes CASSPQINQPQHF.

This clone was observed a single time. The chain is built from TRBV12-3 or TRBV12-4 and TRBJ1-5; D unclear. The ends were cut back, 6 bases at V and 5 bases at J, with 8 bases in the middle. This CDR3 comprises 12 residues. The CDR3 region is CASRLTDQPQHF. DNA for the CDR3: TGTGCCAGCAGACTGACGGATCAGCCCCAGCATTTT.

The chain employs TRBV7-6 and TRBJ1-3; 7 bases are a match to TRBD1. CDR3 length: 16 residues. Per germline, CDR1 SGHVS and CDR2 FNYEAQ. V lost 5 bases and J lost 4; bases outside the gene matches: 11. CDR3 bases: TGTGCCAGCAGCGTGGGGAAGACAGGGTCCGGAAACACCATATATTTT. Amino acid sequence: CASSVGKTGSGNTIYF.

The rearrangement uses TRBV7-2 and TRBJ1-1; D unresolved. Trimming left V 3 bases short and J 4 bases short, with 9 bases between. The CDR3 has 13 residues. Germline V gene lookup returns CDR1 SGHTA and CDR2 FQGNSA. The DNA of the CDR3 is TGTGCCAGCAGCTTGAATGGACGCACTGAAGCTTTCTTT. Translating gives CASSLNGRTEAFF.

This rearrangement joins TRBV10-3 to TRBJ2-2; 7 bases agree with TRBD1. The CDR3 covers 13 residues. The germline gives CDR1 ENHRY, CDR2 SYGVKD. With 5 bases clipped from V and 4 bases from J, the junction kept 1 base outside the gene matches. The CDR3 spells CAISTGATGELFF. CDR3 DNA sequence: TGTGCCATCAGTACAGGGGCCACCGGGGAGCTGTTTTTT.

By its share, this clone is medium-sized. The chain couples TRBV6-2 or TRBV6-3 to TRBJ2-1; 8 bases are a match to TRBD2. Germline V gives CDR1 MNHEY, CDR2 SVGEGT. CDR3 length: 16 residues. J was trimmed by 1 base and V by 5 bases; bases with no gene match: 7. The DNA of the CDR3 is TGTGCCAGCAGTCTACTAGCGGAGGGGTCCTACAATGAGCAGTTCTTC. This gives the protein CASSLLAEGSYNEQFF.